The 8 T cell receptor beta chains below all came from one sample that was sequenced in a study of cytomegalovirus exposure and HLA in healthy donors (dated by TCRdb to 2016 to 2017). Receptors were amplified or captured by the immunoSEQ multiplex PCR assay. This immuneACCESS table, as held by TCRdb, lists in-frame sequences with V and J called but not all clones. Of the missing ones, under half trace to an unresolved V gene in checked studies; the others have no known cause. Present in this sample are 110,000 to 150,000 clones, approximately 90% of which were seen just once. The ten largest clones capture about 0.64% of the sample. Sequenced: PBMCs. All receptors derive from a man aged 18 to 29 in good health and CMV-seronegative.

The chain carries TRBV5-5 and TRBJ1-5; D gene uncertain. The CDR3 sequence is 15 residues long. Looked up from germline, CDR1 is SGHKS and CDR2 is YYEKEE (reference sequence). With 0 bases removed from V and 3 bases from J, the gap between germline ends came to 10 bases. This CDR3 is CASSLGHRYNQPQHF. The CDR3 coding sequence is TGTGCCAGCAGCTTGGGGCACCGATACAATCAGCCCCAGCATTTT.

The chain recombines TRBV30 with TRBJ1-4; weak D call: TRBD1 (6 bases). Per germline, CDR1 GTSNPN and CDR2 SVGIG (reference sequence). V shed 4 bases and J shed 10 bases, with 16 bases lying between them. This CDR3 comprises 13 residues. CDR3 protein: CAWMRQGRAKLFF. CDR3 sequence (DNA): TGTGCCTGGATGCGGCAGGGGAGGGCAAAACTGTTTTTT.

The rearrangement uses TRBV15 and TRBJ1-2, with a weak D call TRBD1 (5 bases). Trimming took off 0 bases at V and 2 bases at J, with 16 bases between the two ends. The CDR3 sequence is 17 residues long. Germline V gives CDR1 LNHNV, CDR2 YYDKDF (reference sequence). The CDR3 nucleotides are TGTGCCACCAGCAGAGATTTAGTTAAGGCAGGGAACTATGGCTACACCTTC. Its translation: CATSRDLVKAGNYGYTF.

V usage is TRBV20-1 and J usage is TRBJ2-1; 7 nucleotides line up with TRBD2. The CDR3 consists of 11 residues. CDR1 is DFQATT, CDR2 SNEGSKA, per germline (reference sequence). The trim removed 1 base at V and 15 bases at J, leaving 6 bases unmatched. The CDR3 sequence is CSARAASGSFF. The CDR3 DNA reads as TGCAGTGCTAGAGCGGCTAGCGGATCGTTCTTC.

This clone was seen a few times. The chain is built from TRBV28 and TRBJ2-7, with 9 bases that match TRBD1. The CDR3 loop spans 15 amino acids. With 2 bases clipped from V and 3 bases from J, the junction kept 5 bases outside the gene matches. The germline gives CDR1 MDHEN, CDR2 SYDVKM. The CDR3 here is CASSLPGTGIYEQYF. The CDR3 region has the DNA TGTGCCAGCAGTTTACCCGGGACAGGGATCTACGAGCAGTACTTC.

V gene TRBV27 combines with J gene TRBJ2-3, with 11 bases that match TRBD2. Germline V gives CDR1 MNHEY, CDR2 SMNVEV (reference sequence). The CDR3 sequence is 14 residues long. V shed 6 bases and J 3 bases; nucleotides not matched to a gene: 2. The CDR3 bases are TGTGCCAGCAGGCCTAGCGGGAGGACAGATACGCAGTATTTT. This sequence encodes CASRPSGRTDTQYF.

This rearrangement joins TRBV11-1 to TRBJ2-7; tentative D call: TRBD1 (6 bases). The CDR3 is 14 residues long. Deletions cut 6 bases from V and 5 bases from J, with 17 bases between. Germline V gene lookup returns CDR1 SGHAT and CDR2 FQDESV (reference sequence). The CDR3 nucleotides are TGTGCCAGCAGTCGATTGGACAGCCCCAACGAGCAGTACTTC. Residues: CASSRLDSPNEQYF.

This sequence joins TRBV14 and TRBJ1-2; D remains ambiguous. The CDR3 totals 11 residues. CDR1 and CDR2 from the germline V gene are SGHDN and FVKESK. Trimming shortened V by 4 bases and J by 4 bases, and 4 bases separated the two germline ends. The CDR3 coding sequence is TGTGCCAGCAGCCCCGGCTATGGCTACACCTTC. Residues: CASSPGYGYTF.